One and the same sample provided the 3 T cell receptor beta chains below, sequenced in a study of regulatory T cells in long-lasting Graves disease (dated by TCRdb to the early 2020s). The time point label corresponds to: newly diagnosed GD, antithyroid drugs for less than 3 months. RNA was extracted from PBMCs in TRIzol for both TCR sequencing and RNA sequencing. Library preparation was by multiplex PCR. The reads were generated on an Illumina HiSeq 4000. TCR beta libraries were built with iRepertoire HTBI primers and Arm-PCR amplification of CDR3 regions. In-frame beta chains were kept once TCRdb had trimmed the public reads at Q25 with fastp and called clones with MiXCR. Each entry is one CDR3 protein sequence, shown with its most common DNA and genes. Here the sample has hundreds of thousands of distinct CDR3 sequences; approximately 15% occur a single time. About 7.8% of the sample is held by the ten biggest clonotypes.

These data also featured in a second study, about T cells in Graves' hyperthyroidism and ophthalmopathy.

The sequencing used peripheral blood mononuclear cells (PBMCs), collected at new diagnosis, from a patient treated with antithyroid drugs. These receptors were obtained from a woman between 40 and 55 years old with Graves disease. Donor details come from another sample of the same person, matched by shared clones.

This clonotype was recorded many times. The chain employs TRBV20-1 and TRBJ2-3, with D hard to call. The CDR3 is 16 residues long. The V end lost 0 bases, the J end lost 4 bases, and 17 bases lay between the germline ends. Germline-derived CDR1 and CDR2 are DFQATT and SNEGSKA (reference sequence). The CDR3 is CSARDPGFSDPDTQYF. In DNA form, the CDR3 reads TGCAGTGCTAGAGATCCTGGCTTCTCAGACCCAGATACGCAGTATTTT.

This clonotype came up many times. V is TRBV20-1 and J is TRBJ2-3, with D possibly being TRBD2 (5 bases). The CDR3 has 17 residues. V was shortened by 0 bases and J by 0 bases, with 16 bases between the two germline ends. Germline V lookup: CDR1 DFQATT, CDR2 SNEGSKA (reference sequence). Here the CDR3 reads CSARDLGVAGSTDTQYF. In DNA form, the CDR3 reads TGCAGTGCTAGAGATCTGGGCGTGGCGGGTAGCACAGATACGCAGTATTTT.

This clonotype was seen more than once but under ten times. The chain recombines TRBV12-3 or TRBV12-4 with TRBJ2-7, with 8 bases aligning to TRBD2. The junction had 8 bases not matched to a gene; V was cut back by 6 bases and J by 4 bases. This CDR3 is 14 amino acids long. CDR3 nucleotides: TGTGCCAGCAGCCCCGGGGGGGCTAGATACGAGCAGTACTTC. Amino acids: CASSPGGARYEQYF.